The sequence of this T cell receptor beta chain was determined in a study of blood T cells in healthy people across ages. This CDR3 is built from 15 residues. Germline CDR1 reads LGHNA; CDR2 reads YSLEER. V shed 3 bases and J shed 4 bases, with 15 bases lying between them. The donors, healthy Caucasians from Russia, were aged roughly 6 to 90. For the second PCR, which ran for roughly 6 to 12 cycles, a sample-barcoded 5' primer and a J-beta primer mix were used. TCRdb ran MiXCR on the 5' RACE reads and lists one entry per CDR3 protein. This sample carries about 830,000 distinct CDR3 sequences, around two thirds of them seen once, and the ten largest clones take 28%.

Input material: blood. This sequence originates from a man aged 30 to 45 in good health. The genes are TRBV4-3 and TRBJ1-2, with D possibly TRBD1 on 5 matching bases. The CDR3 protein is CASSQGTGTLYGYTF. The CDR3, as DNA: TGCGCCAGCAGCCAGGGTACCGGGACCCTCTATGGCTACACCTTC.